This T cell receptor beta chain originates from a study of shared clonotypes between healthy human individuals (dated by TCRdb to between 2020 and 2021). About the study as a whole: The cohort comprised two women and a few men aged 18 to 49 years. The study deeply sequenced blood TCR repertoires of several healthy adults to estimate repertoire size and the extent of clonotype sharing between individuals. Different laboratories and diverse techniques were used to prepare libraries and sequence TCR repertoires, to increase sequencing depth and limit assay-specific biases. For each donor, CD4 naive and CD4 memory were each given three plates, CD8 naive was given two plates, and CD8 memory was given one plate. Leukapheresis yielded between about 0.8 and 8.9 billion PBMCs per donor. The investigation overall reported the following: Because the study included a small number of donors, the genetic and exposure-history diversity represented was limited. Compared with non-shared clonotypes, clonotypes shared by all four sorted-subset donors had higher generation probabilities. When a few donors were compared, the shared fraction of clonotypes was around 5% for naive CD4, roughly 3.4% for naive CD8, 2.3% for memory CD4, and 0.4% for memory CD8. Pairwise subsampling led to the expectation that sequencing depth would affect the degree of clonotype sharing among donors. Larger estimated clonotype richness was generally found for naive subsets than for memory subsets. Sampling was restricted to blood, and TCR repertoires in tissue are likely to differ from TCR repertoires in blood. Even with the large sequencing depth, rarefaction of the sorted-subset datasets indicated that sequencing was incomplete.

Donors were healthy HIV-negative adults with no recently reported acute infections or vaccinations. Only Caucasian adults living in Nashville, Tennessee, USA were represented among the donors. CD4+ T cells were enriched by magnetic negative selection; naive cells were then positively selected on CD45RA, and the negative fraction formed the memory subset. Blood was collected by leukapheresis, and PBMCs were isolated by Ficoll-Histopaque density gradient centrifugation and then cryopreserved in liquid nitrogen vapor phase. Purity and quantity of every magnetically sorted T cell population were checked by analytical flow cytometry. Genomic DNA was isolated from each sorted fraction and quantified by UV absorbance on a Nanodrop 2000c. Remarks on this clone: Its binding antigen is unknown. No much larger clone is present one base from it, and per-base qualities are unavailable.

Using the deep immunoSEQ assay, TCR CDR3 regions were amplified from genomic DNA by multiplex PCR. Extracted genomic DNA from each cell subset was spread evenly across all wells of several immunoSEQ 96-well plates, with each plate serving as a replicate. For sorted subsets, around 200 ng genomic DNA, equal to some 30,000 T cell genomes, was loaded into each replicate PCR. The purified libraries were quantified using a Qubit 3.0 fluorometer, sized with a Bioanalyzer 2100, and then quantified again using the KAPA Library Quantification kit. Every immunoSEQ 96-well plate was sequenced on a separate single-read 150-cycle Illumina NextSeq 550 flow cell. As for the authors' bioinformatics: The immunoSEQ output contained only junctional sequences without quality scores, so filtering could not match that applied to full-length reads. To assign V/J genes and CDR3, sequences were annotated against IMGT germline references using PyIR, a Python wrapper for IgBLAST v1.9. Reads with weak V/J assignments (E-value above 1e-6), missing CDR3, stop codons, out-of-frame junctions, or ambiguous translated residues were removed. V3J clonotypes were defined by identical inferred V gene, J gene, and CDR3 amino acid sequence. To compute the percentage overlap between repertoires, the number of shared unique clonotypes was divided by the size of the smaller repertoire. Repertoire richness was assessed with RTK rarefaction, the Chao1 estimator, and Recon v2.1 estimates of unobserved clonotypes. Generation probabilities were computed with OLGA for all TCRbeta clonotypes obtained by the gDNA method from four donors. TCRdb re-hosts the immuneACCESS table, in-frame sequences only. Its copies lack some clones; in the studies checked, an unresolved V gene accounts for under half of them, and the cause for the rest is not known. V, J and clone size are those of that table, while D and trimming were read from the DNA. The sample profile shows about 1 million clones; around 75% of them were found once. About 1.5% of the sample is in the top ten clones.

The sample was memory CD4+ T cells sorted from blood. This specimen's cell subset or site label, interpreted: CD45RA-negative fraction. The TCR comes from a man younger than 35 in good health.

The CDR3 has the sequence CASRGQKNQPQHF. The DNA sequence is given as TGTGCCAGCAGAGGACAGAAAAATCAGCCCCAGCATTTT. Recombination joined TRBV25-1 with TRBJ1-5, with a weak D call of TRBD1 (6 bases match). The V and J ends are trimmed by 6 bases and 4 bases, leaving 10 bases between them. The CDR3 goes from the cysteine to the phenylalanine over 13 residues. The only DNA kept is the CDR3, 39 bases in frame from the first base. CDR1 and CDR2 were assigned from the germline V gene as MGHDK and SYGVNS.